A selection of T cell receptor beta chains follows, all from one sample in a study of cytomegalovirus exposure and HLA in healthy donors. Sequencing used immunoSEQ multiplex PCR; TCRdb keeps in-frame clones, though not all of them. The table lists around 180,000 clones, approximately 84% of them singletons. Input material: PBMCs. These receptors were collected from a man younger than 30 in good health and CMV-seropositive. CDR3s include the opening cysteine and the closing phenylalanine or tryptophan. The order of the fields is clone size, D gene, V gene, J gene, CDR3 DNA, CDR3 protein. The D gene is left open where the match is weak. The size entry is marked missing in some rows and otherwise reads once, few, many or a size class.

clone size: .
D gene: .
V gene: TRBV19
J gene: TRBJ2-3
CDR3 DNA: TGTGCCAGTAGTACCTACAGGGAGGGAGGCACAGATACGCAGTATTTT
CDR3 protein: CASSTYREGGTDTQYF

clone size: .
D gene: .
V gene: TRBV19
J gene: TRBJ1-2
CDR3 DNA: TGTGCCAGTAGTATGGGAGGTTCTGGCTACACCTTC
CDR3 protein: CASSMGGSGYTF

clone size: .
D gene: .
V gene: TRBV13
J gene: TRBJ2-1
CDR3 DNA: TGTGCCAGCAGCTTCGGTTCAGGGGCTAATGAGCAGTTCTTC
CDR3 protein: CASSFGSGANEQFF

clone size: once
D gene: .
V gene: TRBV7-2
J gene: TRBJ1-5
CDR3 DNA: TGTGCCAGCAGCTCACGACAGGCCAATCAGCCCCAGCATTTT
CDR3 protein: CASSSRQANQPQHF

clone size: .
D gene: .
V gene: TRBV14
J gene: TRBJ1-1
CDR3 DNA: TGTGCCAGCACCCAGGGGACACCGAACACTGAAGCTTTCTTT
CDR3 protein: CASTQGTPNTEAFF

clone size: .
D gene: .
V gene: TRBV6-6
J gene: TRBJ1-2
CDR3 DNA: TGTGCCAGCAGTAACCTCCCGGGGGGGAACTATGGCTACACCTTC
CDR3 protein: CASSNLPGGNYGYTF

clone size: .
D gene: TRBD1
V gene: TRBV30
J gene: TRBJ2-1
CDR3 DNA: TGTGCCAGTAGGACAGGGACCTCCTACAATGAGCAGTTCTTC
CDR3 protein: CASRTGTSYNEQFF

clone size: .
D gene: .
V gene: TRBV19
J gene: TRBJ2-1
CDR3 DNA: TGTGCCAGTCAGGGGATCTTTGAGCAGTTCTTC
CDR3 protein: CASQGIFEQFF

clone size: .
D gene: .
V gene: TRBV28
J gene: TRBJ1-2
CDR3 DNA: TGTGCCAGCACCTCCTGGCAGGGAACCTATGGCTACACCTTC
CDR3 protein: CASTSWQGTYGYTF

clone size: .
D gene: .
V gene: TRBV7-7
J gene: TRBJ2-5
CDR3 DNA: TGTGCCAGCAGCCCAACGGGGACATCCGAGACCCAGTACTTC
CDR3 protein: CASSPTGTSETQYF

clone size: .
D gene: TRBD1
V gene: TRBV11-2
J gene: TRBJ1-2
CDR3 DNA: TGTGCCAGCAGCTTAGGGCAGGGGGCTGGTGGCTACACCTTC
CDR3 protein: CASSLGQGAGGYTF

clone size: .
D gene: .
V gene: TRBV4-1
J gene: TRBJ2-4
CDR3 DNA: TGCGCCAGCAGCCAACTGGTGGGCGAAAACATTCAGTACTTC
CDR3 protein: CASSQLVGENIQYF

clone size: .
D gene: .
V gene: TRBV10-2
J gene: TRBJ1-2
CDR3 DNA: TGCGCCAGCAGTGACTCCCGACAGTTCCCTAACTATGGCTACACCTTC
CDR3 protein: CASSDSRQFPNYGYTF

clone size: .
D gene: .
V gene: TRBV30
J gene: TRBJ2-7
CDR3 DNA: TGTGCCTGGAGTGCCGGGTGGACAGAAAGAGACGAGCAGTACTTC
CDR3 protein: CAWSAGWTERDEQYF

clone size: .
D gene: TRBD2
V gene: TRBV27
J gene: TRBJ2-3
CDR3 DNA: TGTGCCAGCAGTTTTGTGGCGGGAGGCGGAGATACGCAGTATTTT
CDR3 protein: CASSFVAGGGDTQYF

clone size: once
D gene: .
V gene: TRBV6-4
J gene: TRBJ2-1
CDR3 DNA: TGTGCCAGCAGTGACTTTGCTGGACTTGGCTCCTACAATGAGCAGTTCTTC
CDR3 protein: CASSDFAGLGSYNEQFF

clone size: .
D gene: .
V gene: TRBV2
J gene: TRBJ2-2
CDR3 DNA: TGTGCCAGCAGCATAGGACTAATCGGGGAGCTGTTTTTT
CDR3 protein: CASSIGLIGELFF

clone size: .
D gene: TRBD1
V gene: TRBV18
J gene: TRBJ1-1
CDR3 DNA: TGTGCCAGCTCACCATCATGGACAGGGGCTGAAGCTTTCTTT
CDR3 protein: CASSPSWTGAEAFF

clone size: .
D gene: TRBD2
V gene: TRBV4-3
J gene: TRBJ2-1
CDR3 DNA: TGCGCCAGCAGCTTGACTAGCGGGGGATTGTACAATGAGCAGTTCTTC
CDR3 protein: CASSLTSGGLYNEQFF

clone size: .
D gene: .
V gene: TRBV29-1
J gene: TRBJ2-3
CDR3 DNA: TGCAGCGTTGCTCAGAGGGAGGGGGGGACAGATACGCAGTATTTT
CDR3 protein: CSVAQREGGTDTQYF

clone size: .
D gene: TRBD2
V gene: TRBV9
J gene: TRBJ2-7
CDR3 DNA: TGTGCCAGCAGCGCCGCTGCGGGAGTCACCTACGAGCAGTACTTC
CDR3 protein: CASSAAAGVTYEQYF

clone size: .
D gene: .
V gene: TRBV11-1
J gene: TRBJ2-5
CDR3 DNA: TGTGCCAGCAGCACAAGACAGGTTCAAGAGACCCAGTACTTC
CDR3 protein: CASSTRQVQETQYF

clone size: .
D gene: TRBD1
V gene: TRBV5-4
J gene: TRBJ2-6
CDR3 DNA: TGTGCCAGCAGCTTGGAACAGGGGGTCAACGTCCTGACTTTC
CDR3 protein: CASSLEQGVNVLTF

clone size: .
D gene: .
V gene: TRBV20-1
J gene: TRBJ2-3
CDR3 DNA: TGCAGTGCTAGATTTAGCTTCGCGCAGTATTTT
CDR3 protein: CSARFSFAQYF

clone size: .
D gene: .
V gene: TRBV5-1
J gene: TRBJ2-2
CDR3 DNA: TGCGCCAGCAGCACCGCTATTGGCGGGGAGCTGTTTTTT
CDR3 protein: CASSTAIGGELFF

clone size: .
D gene: TRBD2
V gene: TRBV19
J gene: TRBJ2-7
CDR3 DNA: TGTGCCAGTAGTTATGGCGGGAGGATCGACGAGCAGTACTTC
CDR3 protein: CASSYGGRIDEQYF

clone size: .
D gene: .
V gene: TRBV5-3
J gene: TRBJ2-6
CDR3 DNA: TGTGCCAGAAGCCCTTATGCCAACGTCCTGACTTTC
CDR3 protein: CARSPYANVLTF